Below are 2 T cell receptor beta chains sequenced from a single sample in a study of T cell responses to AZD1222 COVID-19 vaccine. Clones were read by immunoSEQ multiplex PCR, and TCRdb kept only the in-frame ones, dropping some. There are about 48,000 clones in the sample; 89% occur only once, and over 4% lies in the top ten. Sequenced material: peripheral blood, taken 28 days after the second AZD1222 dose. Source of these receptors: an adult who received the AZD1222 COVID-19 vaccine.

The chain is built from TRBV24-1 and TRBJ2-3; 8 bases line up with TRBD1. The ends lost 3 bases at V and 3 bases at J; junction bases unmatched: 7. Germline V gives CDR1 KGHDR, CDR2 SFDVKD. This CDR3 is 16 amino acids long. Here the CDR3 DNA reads TGTGCCACCAGTGATCCTGGACAGGGTGGAACAGATACGCAGTATTTT. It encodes CATSDPGQGGTDTQYF.

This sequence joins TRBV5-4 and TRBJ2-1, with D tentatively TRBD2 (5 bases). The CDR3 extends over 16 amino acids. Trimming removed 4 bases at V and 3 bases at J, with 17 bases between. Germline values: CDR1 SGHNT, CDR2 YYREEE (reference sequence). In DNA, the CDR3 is TGTGCCAGCAGCATTGATATGGGCCGGGACTACAATGAGCAGTTCTTC. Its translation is CASSIDMGRDYNEQFF.